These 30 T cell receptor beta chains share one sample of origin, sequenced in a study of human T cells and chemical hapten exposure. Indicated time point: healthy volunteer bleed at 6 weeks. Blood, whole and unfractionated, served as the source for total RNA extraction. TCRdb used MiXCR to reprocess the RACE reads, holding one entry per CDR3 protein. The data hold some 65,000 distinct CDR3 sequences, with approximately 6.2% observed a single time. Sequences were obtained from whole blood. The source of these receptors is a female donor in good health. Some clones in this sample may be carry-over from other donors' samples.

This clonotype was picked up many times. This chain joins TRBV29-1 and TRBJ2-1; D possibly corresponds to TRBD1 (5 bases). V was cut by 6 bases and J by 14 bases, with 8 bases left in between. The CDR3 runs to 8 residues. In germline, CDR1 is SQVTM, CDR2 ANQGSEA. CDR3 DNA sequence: TGCAGCGTCCCAGGGAAGTTCTTC. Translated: CSVPGKFF.

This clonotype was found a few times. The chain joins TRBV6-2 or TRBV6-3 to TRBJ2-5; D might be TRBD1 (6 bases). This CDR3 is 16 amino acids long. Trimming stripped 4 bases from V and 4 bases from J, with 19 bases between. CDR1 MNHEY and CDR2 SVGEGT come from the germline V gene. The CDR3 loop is CASSSLVGADRETQYF. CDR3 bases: TGTGCCAGCAGTTCACTCGTGGGGGCCGATCGAGAGACCCAGTACTTC.

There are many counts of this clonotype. CDR3: CATSRDPEGVDGYTF. The CDR3 region has the DNA TGTGCCACCAGCAGAGATCCCGAGGGAGTGGATGGCTACACCTTC. The rearrangement joins TRBV15 to TRBJ1-2; D call uncertain. CDR1 and CDR2 from the germline V gene are LNHNV and YYDKDF (reference sequence). V was pared by 0 bases and J by 6 bases, with 14 bases between. The CDR3 loop spans 15 amino acids.

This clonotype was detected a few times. This CDR3 reads CASRRRTTDTQYF. In nucleotides, the CDR3 is TGTGCCAGCAGGCGGAGGACTACAGATACGCAGTATTTT. This sequence joins TRBV2 and TRBJ2-3, with a possible D match to TRBD2 (5 bases). The CDR3 runs to 13 residues. Trimming took off 6 bases at V and 3 bases at J, with 10 bases between the two ends. Germline lookup yields CDR1 SNHLY and CDR2 FYNNEI.

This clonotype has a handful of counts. CDR3 DNA sequence: TGTGCCAGCAGCGAGGGACAAAACAATGAGCAGTTCTTC. Its protein is CASSEGQNNEQFF. The gene calls are TRBV7-3 and TRBJ2-1; possible D gene TRBD1, 6 bases. This CDR3 region has 13 residues. CDR1 and CDR2 from the germline V gene are SGHTA and FQGTGA. V lost 5 bases to trimming and J lost 5 bases, with 10 bases between them.

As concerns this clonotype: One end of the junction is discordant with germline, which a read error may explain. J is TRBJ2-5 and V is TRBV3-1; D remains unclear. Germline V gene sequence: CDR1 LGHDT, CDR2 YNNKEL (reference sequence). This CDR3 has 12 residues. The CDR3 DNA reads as TGTGCCTGCAGCCAAGCCCAAGAGACCCAGTACTTC. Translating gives CACSQAQETQYF.

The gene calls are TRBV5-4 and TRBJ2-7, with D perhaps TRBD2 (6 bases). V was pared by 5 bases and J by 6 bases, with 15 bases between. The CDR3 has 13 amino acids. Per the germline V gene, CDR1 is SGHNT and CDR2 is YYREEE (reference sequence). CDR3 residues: CASRAGTEGEQYF. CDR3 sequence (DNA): TGTGCCAGCAGGGCTGGGACGGAGGGCGAGCAGTACTTC. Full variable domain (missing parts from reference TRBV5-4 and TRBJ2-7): ETGVTQSPTHLIKTRGQQVTLRCSSQSGHNTVSWYQQALGQGPQFIFQYYREEENGRGNFPPRFSGLQFPNYSSELNVNALELDDSALYLCASRAGTEGEQYFGPGTRLTVT.

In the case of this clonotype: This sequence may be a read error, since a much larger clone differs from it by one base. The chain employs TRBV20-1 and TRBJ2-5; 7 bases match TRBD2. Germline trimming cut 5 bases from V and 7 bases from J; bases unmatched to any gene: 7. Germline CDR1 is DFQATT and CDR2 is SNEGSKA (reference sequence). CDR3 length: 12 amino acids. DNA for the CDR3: TGCAGTGCTCTCCACAGCGGGGTGACCCAGTACTTC. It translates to CSALHSGVTQYF.

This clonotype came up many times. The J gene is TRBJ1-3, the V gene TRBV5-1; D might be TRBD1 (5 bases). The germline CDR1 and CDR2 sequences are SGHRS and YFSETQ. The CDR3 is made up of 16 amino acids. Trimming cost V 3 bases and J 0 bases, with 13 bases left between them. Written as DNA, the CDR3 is TGCGCCAGCAGCTCGCAATCGACAGTCTCTGGAAACACCATATATTTT. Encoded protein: CASSSQSTVSGNTIYF.

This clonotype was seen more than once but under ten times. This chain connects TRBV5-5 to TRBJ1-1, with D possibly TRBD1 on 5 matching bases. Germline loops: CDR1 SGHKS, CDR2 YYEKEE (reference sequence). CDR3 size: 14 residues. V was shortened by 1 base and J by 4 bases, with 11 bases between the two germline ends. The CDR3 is CASSLWRGVTEAFF. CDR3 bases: TGTGCCAGCAGCTTGTGGAGGGGAGTCACTGAAGCTTTCTTT.

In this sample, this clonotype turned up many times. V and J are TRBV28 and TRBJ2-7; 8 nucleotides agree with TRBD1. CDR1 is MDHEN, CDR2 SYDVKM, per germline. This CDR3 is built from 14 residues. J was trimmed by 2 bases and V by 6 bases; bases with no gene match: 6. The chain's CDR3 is CASRRETGAYEQYF. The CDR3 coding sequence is TGTGCCAGCAGGAGAGAGACAGGGGCCTACGAGCAGTACTTC.

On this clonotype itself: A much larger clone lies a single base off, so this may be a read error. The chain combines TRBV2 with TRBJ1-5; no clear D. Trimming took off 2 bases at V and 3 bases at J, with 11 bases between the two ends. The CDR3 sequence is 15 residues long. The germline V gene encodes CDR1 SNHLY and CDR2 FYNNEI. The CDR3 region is CASSEHHSDNQPQHF. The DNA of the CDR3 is TGTGCCAGCAGTGAACACCATTCCGACAATCAGCCCCAGCATTTT.

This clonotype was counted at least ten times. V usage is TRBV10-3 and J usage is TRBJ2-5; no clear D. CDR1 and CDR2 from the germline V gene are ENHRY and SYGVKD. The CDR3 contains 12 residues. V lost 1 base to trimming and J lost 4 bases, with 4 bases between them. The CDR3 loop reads CAISELRETQYF. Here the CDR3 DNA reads TGTGCCATCAGTGAGTTAAGAGAGACCCAGTACTTC.

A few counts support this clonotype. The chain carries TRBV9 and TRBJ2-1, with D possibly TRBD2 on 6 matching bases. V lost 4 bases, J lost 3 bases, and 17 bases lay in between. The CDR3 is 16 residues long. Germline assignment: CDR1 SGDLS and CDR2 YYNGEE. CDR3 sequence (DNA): TGTGCCAGCAGCTTCTCACGGGAGACGGTCTACAATGAGCAGTTCTTC. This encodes CASSFSRETVYNEQFF.

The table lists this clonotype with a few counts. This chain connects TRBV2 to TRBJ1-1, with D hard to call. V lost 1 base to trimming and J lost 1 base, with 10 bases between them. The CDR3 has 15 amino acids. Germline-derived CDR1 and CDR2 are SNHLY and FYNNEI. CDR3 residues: CASSEVGDWNTEAFF. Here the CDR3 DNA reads TGTGCCAGCAGTGAAGTTGGAGATTGGAACACTGAAGCTTTCTTT.

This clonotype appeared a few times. The CDR3 loop is CASSPRPGSGTEAFF. The CDR3 coding sequence is TGTGCCAGCAGCCCCCGACCAGGTTCGGGCACTGAAGCTTTCTTT. The chain couples TRBV9 to TRBJ1-1, with D uncertain. With 4 bases removed from V and 4 bases from J, the gap between germline ends came to 17 bases. Germline V gives CDR1 SGDLS, CDR2 YYNGEE. CDR3 size: 15 residues.

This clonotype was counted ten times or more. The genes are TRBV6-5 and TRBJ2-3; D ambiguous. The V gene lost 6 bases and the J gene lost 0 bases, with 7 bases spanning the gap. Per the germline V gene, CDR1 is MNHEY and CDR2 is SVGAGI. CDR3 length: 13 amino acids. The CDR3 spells CASRQYSTDTQYF. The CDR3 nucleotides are TGTGCCAGCAGGCAATACAGCACAGATACGCAGTATTTT.

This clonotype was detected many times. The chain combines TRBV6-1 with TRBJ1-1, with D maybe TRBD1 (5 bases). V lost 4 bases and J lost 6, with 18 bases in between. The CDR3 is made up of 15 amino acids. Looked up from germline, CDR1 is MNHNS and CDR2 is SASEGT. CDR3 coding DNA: TGTGCCAGCAGTGGATTAAAATCCAGGGCCCCTGAAGCTTTCTTT. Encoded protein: CASSGLKSRAPEAFF.

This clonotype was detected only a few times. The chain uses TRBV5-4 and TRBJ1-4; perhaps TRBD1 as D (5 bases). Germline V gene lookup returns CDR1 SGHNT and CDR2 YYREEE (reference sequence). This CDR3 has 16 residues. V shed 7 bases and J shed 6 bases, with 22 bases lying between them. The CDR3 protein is CASSLMSGQGDEKLFF. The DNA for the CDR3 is TGTGCCAGCTCCCTTATGAGCGGTCAAGGGGATGAAAAACTGTTTTTT.

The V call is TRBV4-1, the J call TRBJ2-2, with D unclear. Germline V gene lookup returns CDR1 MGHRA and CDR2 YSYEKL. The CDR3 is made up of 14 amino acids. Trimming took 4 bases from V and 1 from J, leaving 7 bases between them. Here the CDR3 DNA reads TGCGCCAGCAGCCCCTATCAGAACACCGGGGAGCTGTTTTTT. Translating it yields CASSPYQNTGELFF.

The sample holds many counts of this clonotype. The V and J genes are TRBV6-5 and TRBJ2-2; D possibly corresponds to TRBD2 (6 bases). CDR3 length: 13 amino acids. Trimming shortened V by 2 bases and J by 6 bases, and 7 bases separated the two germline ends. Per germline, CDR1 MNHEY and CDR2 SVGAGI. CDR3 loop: CASSYGTSGELFF. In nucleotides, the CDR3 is TGTGCCAGCAGTTACGGGACTTCCGGGGAGCTGTTTTTT.

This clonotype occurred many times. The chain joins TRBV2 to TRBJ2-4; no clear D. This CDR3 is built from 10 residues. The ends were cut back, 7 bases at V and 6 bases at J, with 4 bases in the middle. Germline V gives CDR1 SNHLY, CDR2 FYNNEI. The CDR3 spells CASKRNIQYF. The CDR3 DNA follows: TGTGCCAGCAAAAGAAACATTCAGTACTTC.

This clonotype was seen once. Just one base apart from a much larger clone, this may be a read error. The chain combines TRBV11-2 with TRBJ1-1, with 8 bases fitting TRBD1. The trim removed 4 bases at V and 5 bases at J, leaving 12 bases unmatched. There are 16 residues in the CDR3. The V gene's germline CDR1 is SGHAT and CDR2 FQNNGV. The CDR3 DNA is TGTGCCAGCAGCTGGGGTTGGGGCAGGGGGCAGACTGAAGCTTTCTTT. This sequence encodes CASSWGWGRGQTEAFF.

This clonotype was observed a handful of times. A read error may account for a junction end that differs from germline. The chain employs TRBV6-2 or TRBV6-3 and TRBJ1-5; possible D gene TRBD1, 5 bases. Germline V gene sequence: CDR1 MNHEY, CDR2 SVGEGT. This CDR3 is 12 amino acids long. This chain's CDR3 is CPSSAGRQPQHF. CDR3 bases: TGCCCCAGCAGCGCAGGGCGACAGCCCCAGCATTTT.

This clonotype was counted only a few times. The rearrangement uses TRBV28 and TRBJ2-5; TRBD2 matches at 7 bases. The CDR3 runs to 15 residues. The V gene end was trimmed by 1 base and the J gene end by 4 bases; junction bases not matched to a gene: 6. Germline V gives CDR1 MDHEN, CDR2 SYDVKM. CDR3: CASSLLGASGETQYF. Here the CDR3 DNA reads TGTGCCAGCAGTTTATTGGGCGCTAGCGGAGAGACCCAGTACTTC.

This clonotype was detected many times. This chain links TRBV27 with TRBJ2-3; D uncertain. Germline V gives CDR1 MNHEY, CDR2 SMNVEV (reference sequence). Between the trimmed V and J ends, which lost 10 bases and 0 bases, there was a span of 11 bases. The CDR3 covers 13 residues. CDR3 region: CATHSLSTDTQYF. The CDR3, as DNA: TGTGCCACGCACAGTCTTAGCACAGATACGCAGTATTTT.

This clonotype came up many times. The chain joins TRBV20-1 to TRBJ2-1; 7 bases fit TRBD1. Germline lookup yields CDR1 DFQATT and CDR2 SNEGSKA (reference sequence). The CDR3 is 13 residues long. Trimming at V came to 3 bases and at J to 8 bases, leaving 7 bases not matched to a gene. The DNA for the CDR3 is TGCAGTGCTAGGACAGGGTGGCAGGATGAGCAGTTCTTC. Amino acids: CSARTGWQDEQFF.

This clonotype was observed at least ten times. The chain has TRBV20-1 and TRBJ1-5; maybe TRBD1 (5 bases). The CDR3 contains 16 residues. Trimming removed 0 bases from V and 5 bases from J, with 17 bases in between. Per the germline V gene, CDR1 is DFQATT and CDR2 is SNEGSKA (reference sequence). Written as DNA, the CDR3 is TGCAGTGCTAGAGATCCCGGGACGGTCTTGGATCAGCCCCAGCATTTT. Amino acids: CSARDPGTVLDQPQHF.

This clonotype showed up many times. CDR3 sequence: CASSPLSNLQYF. CDR3 bases: TGTGCCAGCAGTCCACTCAGTAACCTGCAGTATTTT. V gene TRBV7-9 combines with J gene TRBJ2-3; D gene ambiguous. The CDR3 extends over 12 amino acids. Germline V lookup: CDR1 SEHNR, CDR2 FQNEAQ (reference sequence). V was pared by 6 bases and J by 11 bases, with 15 bases between.

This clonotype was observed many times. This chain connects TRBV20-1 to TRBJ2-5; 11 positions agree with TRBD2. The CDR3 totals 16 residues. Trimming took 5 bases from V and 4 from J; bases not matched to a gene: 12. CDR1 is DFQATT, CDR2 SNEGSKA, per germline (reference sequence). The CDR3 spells CSASESGSGRAETQYF. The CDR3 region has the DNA TGCAGTGCTTCAGAGAGCGGTAGCGGGAGGGCAGAGACCCAGTACTTC.